This is a list of T cell receptor beta chains from one sample in a study of CD8+CD57+ T cells in acquired aplastic anemia. TCRdb re-called the reads through MiXCR, storing one row per CDR3 protein. Among 310,000 or so distinct CDR3 sequences listed, under 60% were seen once. The specimen was sorted CD4+, CD8+, or CD8+CD57+ T cells (not recorded which) from PBMCs. The receptor set was obtained from a human donor with aplastic anemia. Each CDR3 is given with its conserved first and last residue. D genes are given only for firm matches. The size field is filled for only some rows; it gives once, few, many or a size class.

. | TRBJ2-1 | TRBV15 | TRBD2 | CATRGTSGTNEQFF | TGTGCCACCAGGGGAACTAGCGGGACCAATGAGCAGTTCTTC
. | TRBJ2-7 | TRBV20-1 | . | CSARGGGSAGEQYF | TGCAGTGCTAGAGGTGGTGGATCCGCCGGCGAGCAGTACTTC
many | TRBJ2-5 | TRBV6-1 | TRBD1 | CASSEEGQGARGWETQYF | TGTGCCAGCAGTGAGGAGGGACAGGGGGCGAGGGGATGGGAGACCCAGTACTTC
many | TRBJ2-6 | TRBV20-1 | . | CSARGDSGANVLTF | TGCAGTGCTAGAGGGGACTCTGGGGCCAACGTCCTGACTTTC
. | TRBJ2-2 | TRBV25-1 | . | CASRPEPGEDTGELFF | TGTGCCAGTCGCCCGGAACCAGGGGAGGACACCGGGGAGCTGTTTTTT
. | TRBJ2-7 | TRBV20-1 | TRBD2 | CSAPGTSGGLEQYF | TGCAGTGCTCCCGGGACTAGCGGGGGGCTTGAGCAGTACTTC
. | TRBJ1-3 | TRBV11-2 | . | CASSLAPPTIYF | TGTGCCAGCAGCTTAGCCCCCCCCACCATATATTTT
few | TRBJ2-5 | TRBV10-1 | . | CASSERGQETQYF | TGCGCCAGCAGTGAGCGGGGACAAGAGACCCAGTACTTC
. | TRBJ2-2 | TRBV11-3 | . | CASSLGPNTGGLFF | TGTGCCAGCAGTCTAGGACCGAACACCGGGGGGCTGTTTTTT
. | TRBJ1-4 | TRBV5-1 | TRBD1 | CASSLVGGATNEKLFF | TGCGCCAGCAGCTTGGTAGGGGGCGCAACTAATGAAAAACTGTTTTTT
. | TRBJ2-1 | TRBV10-3 | . | CAISDENEQFF | TGTGCCATCAGTGACGAAAATGAGCAGTTCTTC
. | TRBJ2-7 | TRBV15 | TRBD2 | CATSRLTSGSYEQYF | TGTGCCACCAGCAGATTAACTAGCGGGTCCTACGAGCAGTACTTC
. | TRBJ2-3 | TRBV5-4 | TRBD1 | CASSLATGITDTQYF | TGTGCCAGCAGCTTGGCGACAGGGATCACAGATACGCAGTATTTT
few | TRBJ1-4 | TRBV15 | . | CATGGGVLLGEKLFF | TGTGCCACGGGCGGTGGGGTACTCTTGGGTGAAAAACTGTTTTTT
. | TRBJ1-1 | TRBV7-6 | . | CASSLASTPRGTEAFF | TGTGCCAGCAGCTTAGCCTCTACCCCTCGAGGGACTGAAGCTTTCTTT
. | TRBJ1-2 | TRBV7-8 | TRBD1 | CASSSQTGQGGYTF | TGTGCCAGCAGCTCGCAGACAGGGCAGGGCGGCTACACCTTC
many | TRBJ2-7 | TRBV12-3/TRBV12-4 | . | CASSPALYEQYF | TGTGCCAGCAGTCCGGCGCTCTACGAGCAGTACTTC
. | TRBJ2-7 | TRBV5-4 | TRBD2 | CASSFERGYSYEQYF | TGTGCCAGCAGCTTTGAGCGGGGGTACTCCTACGAGCAGTACTTC
many | TRBJ2-1 | TRBV12-3/TRBV12-4 | TRBD2 | CASTQGTTYNEQFF | TGTGCCAGCACCCAAGGGACTACTTACAATGAGCAGTTCTTC
. | TRBJ2-4 | TRBV19 | . | CASSMGGGFAKNIQYF | TGTGCCAGTAGTATGGGGGGAGGTTTTGCCAAAAACATTCAGTACTTC
. | TRBJ1-4 | TRBV19 | . | CASRYTTNEKLFF | TGTGCCAGTAGATACACAACTAATGAAAAACTGTTTTTT
. | TRBJ2-2 | TRBV20-1 | . | CSAGSWTGELFF | TGCAGTGCGGGGTCGTGGACCGGGGAGCTGTTTTTT
. | TRBJ1-1 | TRBV10-3 | . | CAISEPQNTEAFF | TGTGCCATCAGTGAGCCCCAGAACACTGAAGCTTTCTTT
once | TRBJ2-7 | TRBV5-4 | TRBD2 | CASSPPGLARYEQYF | TGTGCCAGCAGCCCCCCGGGACTAGCTCGGTACGAGCAGTACTTC
. | TRBJ2-7 | TRBV15 | . | CATSRDHYEQYF | TGTGCCACCAGCAGGGATCACTACGAGCAGTACTTC
. | TRBJ1-5 | TRBV20-1 | TRBD1 | CSARGQGSNQPQHF | TGCAGTGCTAGGGGACAGGGTAGCAATCAGCCCCAGCATTTT
. | TRBJ1-2 | TRBV5-4 | . | CASSLDAGGYGYTF | TGTGCCAGCAGCTTGGATGCGGGGGGCTATGGCTACACCTTC
. | TRBJ1-2 | TRBV6-4 | TRBD1 | CASKGAALNYGYTF | TGTGCCAGCAAGGGGGCAGCGCTTAACTATGGCTACACCTTC
many | TRBJ1-1 | TRBV19 | . | CASSYSRAEAFF | TGTGCCAGTAGCTACAGCAGGGCTGAAGCTTTCTTT
. | TRBJ2-7 | TRBV5-6 | . | CASSQPTGPYEQYF | TGTGCCAGCAGCCAACCGACAGGTCCCTACGAGCAGTACTTC
many | TRBJ1-1 | TRBV6-4 | TRBD1 | CASSDPKTGWSTEAFF | TGTGCCAGCAGTGACCCCAAGACAGGGTGGAGCACTGAAGCTTTCTTT
. | TRBJ2-3 | TRBV20-1 | . | CSARGLSTDTQYF | TGCAGTGCTCGAGGACTGAGCACAGATACGCAGTATTTT
few | TRBJ1-1 | TRBV12-3/TRBV12-4 | TRBD1 | CASSLSGGQGNTEAFF | TGTGCCAGCAGTTTATCAGGGGGACAAGGGAACACTGAAGCTTTCTTT
once | TRBJ1-4 | TRBV24-1 | . | CATSDAGPLGKLFF | TGTGCCACCAGTGATGCAGGACCTCTCGGGAAACTGTTTTTT
. | TRBJ1-1 | TRBV12-3/TRBV12-4 | . | CASSLTGGIAEAFF | TGTGCCAGCAGTTTGACGGGAGGGATAGCTGAAGCTTTCTTT
many | TRBJ2-5 | TRBV20-1 | TRBD2 | CSASPLLAGGQETQYF | TGCAGTGCTAGCCCCTTACTAGCGGGGGGTCAAGAGACCCAGTACTTC
. | TRBJ1-4 | TRBV7-9 | TRBD1 | CASSFSTGINEKLFF | TGTGCCAGCAGCTTTTCGACAGGGATTAATGAAAAACTGTTTTTT
. | TRBJ2-1 | TRBV11-3 | . | CASSVDGGSSYNEQFF | TGTGCCAGCAGCGTTGATGGTGGGAGCTCCTACAATGAGCAGTTCTTC
many | TRBJ2-3 | TRBV24-1 | . | CATSDKGGSGTDTQYF | TGTGCCACCAGTGACAAAGGGGGGTCGGGCACAGATACGCAGTATTTT
. | TRBJ2-3 | TRBV24-1 | . | CATSLDSTDTQYF | TGTGCCACCAGTCTGGACAGCACAGATACGCAGTATTTT
few | TRBJ2-2 | TRBV6-4 | . | CASSDKGTGELFF | TGTGCCAGCAGTGATAAGGGGACCGGGGAGCTGTTTTTT
. | TRBJ2-7 | TRBV20-1 | TRBD1 | CSARDSGTASSAPYEQYF | TGCAGTGCTAGGGATTCCGGGACAGCGTCTTCGGCTCCATACGAGCAGTACTTC
. | TRBJ2-6 | TRBV10-3 | . | CAISDSNVLTF | TGTGCCATCAGTGATTCCAACGTCCTGACTTTC
. | TRBJ2-7 | TRBV4-1 | TRBD1 | CASSQGRTGDEQYF | TGCGCCAGCAGCCAAGGCAGGACAGGGGACGAGCAGTACTTC
. | TRBJ1-1 | TRBV7-6 | TRBD1 | CASSQFGTGRWITEAFF | TGTGCCAGCAGTCAATTCGGGACAGGGAGATGGATCACTGAAGCTTTCTTT
. | TRBJ1-6 | TRBV19 | TRBD1 | CASSPGDSYNSPLHF | TGTGCCAGCTCACCTGGGGACAGCTATAATTCACCCCTCCACTTT
few | TRBJ1-5 | TRBV20-1 | . | CSARDRPPSNQPQHF | TGCAGTGCTAGAGATCGCCCTCCTAGCAATCAGCCCCAGCATTTT
. | TRBJ1-6 | TRBV7-2 | . | CASSLNAVGPLHF | TGTGCCAGCAGCTTAAATGCGGTAGGGCCCCTCCACTTT
. | TRBJ2-7 | TRBV7-6 | . | CASSLFSTRGYEQYF | TGTGCCAGCAGCTTATTTTCGACCAGGGGCTACGAGCAGTACTTC
. | TRBJ2-1 | TRBV7-9 | . | CASSVDKIYNEQFF | TGTGCCAGCAGCGTGGACAAAATCTACAATGAGCAGTTCTTC